Listed below are T cell receptor beta chains from one sample, sequenced in a study of blood T cell repertoires in COVID-19. The repertoire was sequenced with immunoSEQ multiplex PCR; TCRdb's copy has only in-frame clones and lacks some. The sample records 200,000 to 250,000 clones, 82% being singletons. The specimen was peripheral blood. These receptors all stem from a woman over 75 with COVID-19, enrolled during active disease. CDR3s leave out the opening cysteine and the closing phenylalanine or tryptophan. Fields, in order: V gene, D gene, J gene, CDR3 protein. The D gene is left open where the match is weak.

v_call: TRBV30
d_call: NA
j_call: TRBJ2-2
cdr3_aa: AWSPGQVVIGELF

v_call: TRBV19
d_call: NA
j_call: TRBJ1-1
cdr3_aa: ASSIVGRKNTEAF

v_call: TRBV5-1
d_call: NA
j_call: TRBJ1-1
cdr3_aa: ASSTGGANTEAF

v_call: TRBV11-2
d_call: NA
j_call: TRBJ2-3
cdr3_aa: ASSLASPRGTDTQY

v_call: TRBV2
d_call: TRBD2
j_call: TRBJ2-7
cdr3_aa: ASRLASYEQY

v_call: TRBV3-1/TRBV3-2
d_call: NA
j_call: TRBJ1-5
cdr3_aa: ASGGASNQPQH

v_call: TRBV6-4
d_call: TRBD2
j_call: TRBJ2-1
cdr3_aa: ASSDGGTSSYNEQF

v_call: TRBV12-3/TRBV12-4
d_call: TRBD1
j_call: TRBJ2-7
cdr3_aa: ASSRQGPYEQY

v_call: TRBV6-2/TRBV6-3
d_call: NA
j_call: TRBJ1-2
cdr3_aa: ASSASRGYT

v_call: TRBV5-1
d_call: NA
j_call: TRBJ2-2
cdr3_aa: ASSLAGPRTGELF

v_call: TRBV5-1
d_call: NA
j_call: TRBJ1-6
cdr3_aa: ASGLSGVNSPLH

v_call: TRBV7-2
d_call: NA
j_call: TRBJ1-4
cdr3_aa: ASSPLGLGSRDTRKLF

v_call: TRBV30
d_call: NA
j_call: TRBJ1-2
cdr3_aa: AWSQGNYGYT

v_call: TRBV7-3
d_call: NA
j_call: TRBJ1-6
cdr3_aa: ASSLTGQPGWGNSPLH

v_call: TRBV6-5
d_call: NA
j_call: TRBJ1-5
cdr3_aa: ASSYSAGSNQPQH

v_call: TRBV20-1
d_call: NA
j_call: TRBJ1-2
cdr3_aa: SASPDDSPGIYGYT

v_call: TRBV4-1
d_call: TRBD1
j_call: TRBJ1-6
cdr3_aa: ASSQGYRDRESSPLH

v_call: TRBV27
d_call: NA
j_call: TRBJ1-4
cdr3_aa: ASRLGTSGMVEKLF

v_call: TRBV24-1
d_call: NA
j_call: TRBJ2-2
cdr3_aa: ATSEMRGGNTGELF

v_call: TRBV6-6
d_call: NA
j_call: TRBJ2-2
cdr3_aa: ASSATRNAGELF

v_call: TRBV5-1
d_call: NA
j_call: TRBJ1-2
cdr3_aa: ASSLSRFPRDGYT

v_call: TRBV5-4
d_call: TRBD1
j_call: TRBJ1-2
cdr3_aa: ASSGGTGVHLRNYGYT

v_call: TRBV28
d_call: TRBD2
j_call: TRBJ2-7
cdr3_aa: ASGLAYEQY

v_call: TRBV7-2
d_call: NA
j_call: TRBJ1-2
cdr3_aa: ASSPRTDNYGYT

v_call: TRBV18
d_call: NA
j_call: TRBJ1-2
cdr3_aa: ASSPNLLSESYGYT

v_call: TRBV28
d_call: TRBD2
j_call: TRBJ2-7
cdr3_aa: ASRHHSGSNYEQY

v_call: TRBV4-2
d_call: NA
j_call: TRBJ1-3
cdr3_aa: ASSQDRGTTRNTIY